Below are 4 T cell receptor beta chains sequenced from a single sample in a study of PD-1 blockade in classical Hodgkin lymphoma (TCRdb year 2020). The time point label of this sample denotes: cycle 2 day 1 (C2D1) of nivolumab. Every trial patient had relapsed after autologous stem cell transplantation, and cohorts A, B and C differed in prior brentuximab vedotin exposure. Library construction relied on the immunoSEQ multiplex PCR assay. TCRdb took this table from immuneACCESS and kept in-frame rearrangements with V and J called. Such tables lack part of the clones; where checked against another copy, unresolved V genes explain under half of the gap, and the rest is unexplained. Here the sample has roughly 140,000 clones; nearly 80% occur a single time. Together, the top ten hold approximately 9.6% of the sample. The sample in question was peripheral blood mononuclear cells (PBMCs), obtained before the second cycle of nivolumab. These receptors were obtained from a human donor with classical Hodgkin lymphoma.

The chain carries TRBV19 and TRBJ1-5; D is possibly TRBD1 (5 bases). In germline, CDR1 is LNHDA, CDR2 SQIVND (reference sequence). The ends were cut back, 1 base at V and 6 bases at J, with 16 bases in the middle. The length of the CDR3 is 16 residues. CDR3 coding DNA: TGTGCCAGTAGTATAGGCCCCAGGGACTTAGGTCAGCCCCAGCATTTT. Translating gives CASSIGPRDLGQPQHF.

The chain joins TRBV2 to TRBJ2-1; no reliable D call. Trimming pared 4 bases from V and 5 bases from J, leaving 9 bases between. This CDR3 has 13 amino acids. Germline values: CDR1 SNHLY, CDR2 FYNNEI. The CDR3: CASSVDDHNEQFF. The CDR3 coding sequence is TGTGCCAGCAGTGTCGATGATCACAATGAGCAGTTCTTC.

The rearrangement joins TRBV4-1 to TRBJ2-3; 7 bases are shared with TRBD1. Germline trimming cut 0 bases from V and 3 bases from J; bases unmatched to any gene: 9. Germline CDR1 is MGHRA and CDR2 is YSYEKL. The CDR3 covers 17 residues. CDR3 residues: CASSQDKNRGWTDTQYF. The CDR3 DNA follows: TGCGCCAGCAGCCAAGATAAGAACAGGGGTTGGACAGATACGCAGTATTTT.

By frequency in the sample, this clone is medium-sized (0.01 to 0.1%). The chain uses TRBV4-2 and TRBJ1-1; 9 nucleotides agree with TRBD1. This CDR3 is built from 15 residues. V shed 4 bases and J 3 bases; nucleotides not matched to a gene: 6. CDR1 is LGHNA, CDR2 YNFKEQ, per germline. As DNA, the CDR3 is TGTGCCAGCAGCCTCCGGGACAGGGTGGACACTGAAGCTTTCTTT. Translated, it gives CASSLRDRVDTEAFF.